The 14 T cell receptor beta chains reported below all come from one sample, sequenced in a study of blood T cell repertoires in COVID-19. Generated by immunoSEQ multiplex PCR, the TCRdb table keeps only in-frame clones and is missing some. The profile shows 65,000 to 85,000 clones, 90% of them singletons. Sequencing was done on a sample of peripheral blood. The source of these receptors is a human donor in a cohort sampled during active COVID-19.

This chain uses TRBV5-1 with TRBJ1-4, with D perhaps matching TRBD1 (6 bases). Germline CDR1 is SGHRS and CDR2 is YFSETQ. The CDR3 contains 15 residues. With 4 bases removed from V and 6 bases from J, the gap between germline ends came to 16 bases. The CDR3 reads CASSPKTGRDEKLFF. The CDR3 DNA sequence: TGCGCCAGCAGCCCCAAAACAGGGCGTGATGAAAAACTGTTTTTT.

V and J are TRBV16 and TRBJ2-7, with 12 bases aligning to TRBD2. J lost 0 bases, V lost 4 bases, and 13 bases had no gene match. Germline lookup yields CDR1 KGHSY and CDR2 FQNENV. The CDR3 runs to 19 residues. CDR3 sequence (DNA): TGTGCCAGCAGCCCCGGTACGCTAGCGGGGGGGCGGAGCTCCTACGAGCAGTACTTC. Residues: CASSPGTLAGGRSSYEQYF.

Only one count was recorded for this clone. The chain recombines TRBV14 with TRBJ1-1, with TRBD1 as a possible D gene (6 bases). The germline V and J ends were trimmed by 5 bases and 7 bases, with 17 bases remaining between them. This CDR3 comprises 14 residues. The V gene's germline CDR1 is SGHDN and CDR2 FVKESK. The CDR3 nucleotides read TGTGCCAGCAGCGAGGTGTACAGGGCCGGTGAAGCTTTCTTT. This codes for CASSEVYRAGEAFF.

The V gene is TRBV5-1, the J gene TRBJ2-2; a weak D match, TRBD1 (5 bases). The CDR3 has 15 amino acids. With 4 bases removed from V and 0 bases from J, the gap between germline ends came to 10 bases. Germline V gene sequence: CDR1 SGHRS, CDR2 YFSETQ. The CDR3 here is CASSQRQPNTGELFF. Written as DNA, the CDR3 is TGCGCCAGCAGCCAGAGACAGCCGAACACCGGGGAGCTGTTTTTT.

The chain uses TRBV6-2 or TRBV6-3 and TRBJ2-5; possibly TRBD1 for D (6 bases). Trimming stripped 2 bases from V and 7 bases from J, with 11 bases between. The CDR3 is 13 amino acids. CDR1 and CDR2 (germline): MNHEY, SVGEGT. The CDR3 DNA sequence: TGTGCCAGCAGTTACATAGGGGGACGGACCCAGTACTTC. Translating gives CASSYIGGRTQYF.

The chain links TRBV18 to TRBJ1-2; TRBD1 might be the D (5 bases). Trimming pared 1 base from V and 2 bases from J, leaving 14 bases between. This CDR3 region has 16 residues. Germline CDR1 and CDR2: KGHSH and LQKENI. The CDR3 loop is CASSPLIQASNYGYTF. CDR3 nucleotides: TGTGCCAGCTCACCACTTATACAGGCGTCCAACTATGGCTACACCTTC. The entire variable domain, with the rest obtained from reference TRBV18 and TRBJ1-2, is as follows: NAGVMQNPRHLVRRRGQEARLRCSPMKGHSHVYWYRQLPEEGLKFMVYLQKENIIDESGMPKERFSAEFPKEGPSILRIQQVVRGDSAAYFCASSPLIQASNYGYTFGSGTRLTVV.

This clone was recorded only once. J is TRBJ2-5 and V is TRBV7-7; D not resolved. Germline CDR1 SSHAT, CDR2 FNYEAQ (reference sequence). Trimming took off 3 bases at V and 1 base at J, with 6 bases between the two ends. The CDR3 runs 13 residues. CDR3 residues: CASSLGSQETQYF. In DNA form, the CDR3 reads TGTGCCAGCAGCTTGGGCAGCCAAGAGACCCAGTACTTC. Based on the CDR3 plus reference TRBV7-7 and TRBJ2-5, the full variable domain is GAGVSQSPRYKVTKRGQDVTLRCDPISSHATLYWYQQALGQGPEFLTYFNYEAQPDKSGLPSDRFSAERPEGSISTLTIQRTEQRDSAMYRCASSLGSQETQYFGPGTRLLVL.

V gene TRBV7-8 combines with J gene TRBJ1-2; 7 nucleotides match TRBD1. V was pared by 5 bases and J by 2 bases, with 8 bases of the junction left unmatched. Germline V lookup: CDR1 SGHVS, CDR2 FQNEAQ. This CDR3 comprises 15 residues. CDR3 loop: CASSPTGQGNYGYTF. CDR3 nucleotide sequence: TGTGCCAGCAGCCCGACAGGGCAGGGAAACTATGGCTACACCTTC.

The chain uses TRBV19 and TRBJ2-3; TRBD2 agrees at 14 bases. From germline, CDR1 is LNHDA and CDR2 SQIVND (reference sequence). The CDR3 totals 18 residues. The trim removed 4 bases at V and 0 bases at J, leaving 6 bases unmatched. As DNA, the CDR3 is TGTGCCAGTAGTAAAGGACTAGCGGGGGGCCCTAGCACAGATACGCAGTATTTT. Its protein is CASSKGLAGGPSTDTQYF. Filled out from reference TRBV19 and TRBJ2-3, the complete variable domain reads DGGITQSPKYLFRKEGQNVTLSCEQNLNHDAMYWYRQDPGQGLRLIYYSQIVNDFQKGDIAEGYSVSREKKESFPLTVTSAQKNPTAFYLCASSKGLAGGPSTDTQYFGPGTRLTVL.

The chain joins TRBV9 to TRBJ1-6, with D possibly being TRBD1 (6 bases). V shed 3 bases and J shed 7 bases, with 11 bases lying between them. CDR1 SGDLS and CDR2 YYNGEE come from the germline V gene. This CDR3 comprises 14 residues. CDR3 residues: CASSGQGQNSPLHF. CDR3 DNA: TGTGCCAGCAGCGGCCAGGGACAAAATTCACCCCTCCACTTT.

This sequence joins TRBV11-2 and TRBJ2-5, with a tentative D call TRBD2 (5 bases). Germline loops: CDR1 SGHAT, CDR2 FQNNGV. The length of the CDR3 is 14 residues. Trimming pared 3 bases from V and 2 bases from J, leaving 10 bases between. CDR3 protein: CASSFGLLQETQYF. The CDR3 DNA reads as TGTGCCAGCAGCTTCGGACTCTTACAAGAGACCCAGTACTTC.

The DNA for the CDR3 is TGTGCCAGCAGCCTTTGGGACAGGGATGCCTACGAGCAGTACTTC. Its translation: CASSLWDRDAYEQYF. The rearrangement joins TRBV28 to TRBJ2-7, with TRBD1 matching over 9 bases. Germline CDR1 is MDHEN and CDR2 is SYDVKM. The junction had 8 bases not matched to a gene; V was cut back by 6 bases and J by 2 bases. This CDR3 is 15 amino acids long.

The chain links TRBV6-4 to TRBJ2-5, with 7 bases aligning to TRBD2. This CDR3 has 15 residues. Germline assignment: CDR1 MRHNA and CDR2 SNTAGT. Germline trimming cut 5 bases from V and 1 base from J; bases unmatched to any gene: 7. The CDR3 loop reads CASSPGLSPQETQYF. For the CDR3, the DNA is TGTGCCAGCAGTCCGGGACTATCCCCCCAAGAGACCCAGTACTTC.

This clone has just a few counts. One end of the junction varies from germline; a read error may be responsible. The CDR3 coding sequence is TGTGCCAGCAGTGAAGGAGAGGGCCTTTCTTTT. Translating it yields CASSEGEGLSF. The chain has TRBV2 and TRBJ1-3; D gene uncertain. The CDR3 extends over 11 amino acids. CDR1 is SNHLY and CDR2 is FYNNEI in the germline V gene.